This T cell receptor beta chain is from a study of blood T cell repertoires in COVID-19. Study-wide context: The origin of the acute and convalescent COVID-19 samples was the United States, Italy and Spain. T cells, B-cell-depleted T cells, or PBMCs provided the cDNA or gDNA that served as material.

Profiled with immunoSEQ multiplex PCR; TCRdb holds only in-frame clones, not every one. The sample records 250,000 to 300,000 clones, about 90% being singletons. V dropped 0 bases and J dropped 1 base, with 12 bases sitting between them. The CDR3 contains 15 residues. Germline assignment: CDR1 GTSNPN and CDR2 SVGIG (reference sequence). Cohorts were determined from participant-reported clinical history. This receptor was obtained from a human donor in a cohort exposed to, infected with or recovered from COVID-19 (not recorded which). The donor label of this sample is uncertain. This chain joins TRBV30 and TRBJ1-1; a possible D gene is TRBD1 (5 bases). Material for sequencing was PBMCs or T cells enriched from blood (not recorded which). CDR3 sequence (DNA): TGTGCCTGGAGTGTATGGGGGGGAAAGAACACTGAAGCTTTCTTT. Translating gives CAWSVWGGKNTEAFF.